One and the same sample provided the 26 T cell receptor beta chains below, sequenced in a study of T cell repertoires in cytomegalovirus infection. No antigen has been identified for these receptors. TCRdb re-called the reads through MiXCR, storing one row per CDR3 protein. The data hold 100,000 to 150,000 distinct CDR3 sequences, with 20% to 30% observed a single time. The sequenced sample consisted of PBMCs, sequenced either directly or after in vitro stimulation (not recorded which). These receptor sequences come from a human donor in good health (CMV status not recorded). Some clones in this sample may be carry-over from other donors' samples.

This clonotype was seen many times. CDR3 loop: CASSLAGTRSMNEQFF. The CDR3 DNA reads TGTGCCAGCAGCTTAGCCGGGACTAGATCCATGAATGAGCAGTTCTTC. The chain has TRBV7-6 and TRBJ2-1, with 8 bases fitting TRBD2. J was trimmed by 7 bases and V by 0 bases; bases with no gene match: 8. This CDR3 region has 16 residues. Per the germline V gene, CDR1 is SGHVS and CDR2 is FNYEAQ.

The sample holds many counts of this clonotype. The chain uses TRBV7-2 and TRBJ2-5, with 8 bases identical to TRBD1. Germline V gene lookup returns CDR1 SGHTA and CDR2 FQGNSA. With V trimmed by 4 bases and J by 5 bases, 9 bases remained unmatched. CDR3 size: 15 residues. DNA for the CDR3: TGTGCCAGCAGCTCGACAGGGGCGGCAAGGGAGACCCAGTACTTC. It translates to CASSSTGAARETQYF.

This clonotype came up a few times. A read error may be the cause here, since a much bigger clone is one base away. This chain joins TRBV19 and TRBJ1-5, with D uncertain. Trimming pared 7 bases from V and 6 bases from J, leaving 4 bases between. This CDR3 region has 10 residues. The germline V gene has CDR1 LNHDA and CDR2 SQIVND (reference sequence). CDR3 nucleotide sequence: TGTGCCAGTAACACTCAGCCCCAGCATTTT. Translated, it gives CASNTQPQHF.

This clonotype has a handful of counts. The V call is TRBV24-1, the J call TRBJ2-1, with D uncertain. Trimming took off 4 bases at V and 4 bases at J, with 7 bases between the two ends. Germline V gene data show CDR1 as KGHDR and CDR2 as SFDVKD. CDR3 length: 13 amino acids. CDR3 loop: CATSDRSYNEQFF. The CDR3 nucleotides are TGTGCCACCAGTGACCGCTCGTACAATGAGCAGTTCTTC.

The J gene is TRBJ1-1, the V gene TRBV19; the D is unclear. Germline values: CDR1 LNHDA, CDR2 SQIVND (reference sequence). The CDR3 has 14 residues. V was clipped by 0 bases and J by 5 bases, with 10 bases between them. CDR3 region: CASSIDGIGTEAFF. In DNA, the CDR3 is TGTGCCAGTAGTATAGATGGGATAGGGACTGAAGCTTTCTTT.

This clonotype was observed at least ten times. The chain combines TRBV20-1 with TRBJ1-1; 7 positions match TRBD1. CDR1 is DFQATT and CDR2 is SNEGSKA in the germline V gene (reference sequence). The CDR3 consists of 14 residues. The ends lost 3 bases at V and 0 bases at J; junction bases unmatched: 4. CDR3 in amino acids: CSARGQLLNTEAFF. In nucleotides, the CDR3 is TGCAGTGCTAGGGGACAGCTCCTGAACACTGAAGCTTTCTTT.

This rearrangement joins TRBV28 to TRBJ2-7; D may be TRBD2 (6 bases). The CDR3 is made up of 17 amino acids. The V gene lost 3 bases and the J gene lost 3 bases, with 21 bases spanning the gap. Germline assignment: CDR1 MDHEN and CDR2 SYDVKM. Here the CDR3 DNA reads TGTGCCAGCAGTTTCCCCTCCTCTAGCGAGAGGTTCTACGAGCAGTACTTC. Protein: CASSFPSSSERFYEQYF. Complete variable domain (other parts from reference TRBV28 and TRBJ2-7): DVKVTQSSRYLVKRTGEKVFLECVQDMDHENMFWYRQDPGLGLRLIYFSYDVKMKEKGDIPEGYSVSREKKERFSLILESASTNQTSMYLCASSFPSSSERFYEQYFGPGTRLTVT.

In this sample, this clonotype turned up many times. The chain employs TRBV25-1 and TRBJ2-5; unclear D gene. Trimming shortened V by 6 bases and J by 4 bases, and 9 bases separated the two germline ends. The V gene's germline CDR1 is MGHDK and CDR2 SYGVNS. This CDR3 region has 12 residues. The chain's CDR3 is CASRRGVETQYF. The CDR3 DNA reads as TGTGCCAGCAGAAGAGGAGTAGAGACCCAGTACTTC.

Only a few counts were recorded for this clonotype. V gene TRBV12-3 or TRBV12-4 combines with J gene TRBJ2-4; 8 bases are a match to TRBD1. With 6 bases clipped from V and 5 bases from J, the junction kept 6 bases outside the gene matches. The CDR3 totals 14 residues. The CDR3 bases are TGTGCCAGCAGCCCTACGACAGGGGAAAACATTCAGTACTTC. It encodes CASSPTTGENIQYF.

V usage is TRBV28 and J usage is TRBJ1-6; 12 positions match TRBD1. Germline trimming cut 4 bases from V and 13 bases from J; bases unmatched to any gene: 8. This CDR3 is built from 15 residues. The V gene's germline CDR1 is MDHEN and CDR2 SYDVKM. The CDR3 DNA reads as TGTGCCAGCAGTTCCGGGACAGGGGGCGGAAGGCCCCTCCACTTT. This codes for CASSSGTGGGRPLHF.

The sample holds a few counts of this clonotype. This chain uses TRBV4-2 with TRBJ1-1, with TRBD1 matching over 7 bases. Germline values: CDR1 LGHNA, CDR2 YNFKEQ. V trimming: 0 bases; J trimming: 3 bases; junction bases outside the gene matches: 7. The CDR3 length is 16 residues. The CDR3 loop reads CASSQEQGRWDTEAFF. For the CDR3, the DNA is TGTGCCAGCAGCCAAGAACAGGGGAGGTGGGACACTGAAGCTTTCTTT.

V gene TRBV19 combines with J gene TRBJ2-1; 11 bases agree with TRBD1. Germline loops: CDR1 LNHDA, CDR2 SQIVND (reference sequence). The V gene end was trimmed by 6 bases and the J gene end by 8 bases; junction bases not matched to a gene: 6. The CDR3 consists of 14 residues. In nucleotides, the CDR3 is TGTGCCAGTAGCGGGGACAGGGGGTACTATGAGCAGTTCTTC. This gives the protein CASSGDRGYYEQFF.

The V gene is TRBV6-2 or TRBV6-3, the J gene TRBJ1-2, with D possibly TRBD1 on 5 matching bases. Germline V gene lookup returns CDR1 MNHEY and CDR2 SVGEGT. V shed 5 bases and J shed 5 bases, with 21 bases lying between them. The CDR3 is 16 amino acids. In DNA form, the CDR3 reads TGTGCCAGCAGTCCACAGGATGGCAGGGAGGATTATGGCTACACCTTC. It is translated as CASSPQDGREDYGYTF.

The rearrangement joins TRBV15 to TRBJ2-2; 8 bases map to TRBD1. Germline CDR1 LNHNV, CDR2 YYDKDF (reference sequence). V shed 1 base, J shed 5 bases, and the junction held 12 bases outside the gene matches. The CDR3 loop spans 18 amino acids. CDR3 sequence (DNA): TGTGCCACCAGCAGAGCCCCGGGGCAGGGGGCCTGGACCGGGGAGCTGTTTTTT. Protein product: CATSRAPGQGAWTGELFF.

This clonotype occurred many times. This rearrangement joins TRBV7-9 to TRBJ1-5, with TRBD1 matching 7 bases. CDR1 SEHNR and CDR2 FQNEAQ come from the germline V gene (reference sequence). With V trimmed by 0 bases and J by 7 bases, 6 bases remained unmatched. This CDR3 region has 15 residues. The CDR3: CASSLASGGQQPQHF. DNA for the CDR3: TGTGCCAGCAGCTTAGCCTCAGGGGGTCAACAGCCCCAGCATTTT. Full variable domain (missing parts from reference TRBV7-9 and TRBJ1-5): DTGVSQNPRHKITKRGQNVTFRCDPISEHNRLYWYRQTLGQGPEFLTYFQNEAQLEKSRLLSDRFSAERPKGSFSTLEIQRTEQGDSAMYLCASSLASGGQQPQHFGDGTRLSIL.

V gene TRBV2 combines with J gene TRBJ2-5; no reliable D call. Germline V gives CDR1 SNHLY, CDR2 FYNNEI. The CDR3 extends over 14 amino acids. V lost 3 bases, J lost 5 bases, and 13 bases lay in between. The CDR3 DNA reads as TGTGCCAGCAGTGAGAGAACACGCGCGGAGACCCAGTACTTC. It is translated as CASSERTRAETQYF. The full variable domain, completed using reference TRBV2 and TRBJ2-5, is EPEVTQTPSHQVTQMGQEVILRCVPISNHLYFYWYRQILGQKVEFLVSFYNNEISEKSEIFDDQFSVERPDGSNFTLKIRSTKLEDSAMYFCASSERTRAETQYFGPGTRLLVL.

This clonotype was seen more than once but under ten times. J is TRBJ2-7 and V is TRBV27; D is possibly TRBD2 (6 bases). The germline V gene has CDR1 MNHEY and CDR2 SMNVEV (reference sequence). The length of the CDR3 is 12 residues. The V and J ends lost 6 bases and 0 bases respectively, with 6 bases between them. The CDR3 protein is CASREGSYEQYF. In nucleotides, the CDR3 is TGTGCCAGCAGGGAGGGCTCCTACGAGCAGTACTTC.

This clonotype was seen a handful of times. The chain is built from TRBV6-1 and TRBJ1-1; 9 bases match TRBD1. The germline V gene has CDR1 MNHNS and CDR2 SASEGT. V lost 7 bases to trimming and J lost 3 bases; unmatched junction nucleotides: 9. CDR3 length: 15 amino acids. DNA for the CDR3: TGTGCCAGCACCATTTATGGGACAGGGTACACTGAAGCTTTCTTT. As protein: CASTIYGTGYTEAFF.

V is TRBV6-1 and J is TRBJ2-3; 8 bases are a match to TRBD2. The germline gives CDR1 MNHNS, CDR2 SASEGT. With V trimmed by 7 bases and J by 1 base, 10 bases remained unmatched. The CDR3 contains 16 residues. The CDR3 sequence: CASTLDSGLGTDTQYF. In nucleotides, the CDR3 is TGTGCCAGCACCCTTGACTCGGGACTAGGCACAGATACGCAGTATTTT.

Written as DNA, the CDR3 is TGTGCCAGCAGTTTAGAGTGGGAAGAGAGGGCAGATACGCAGTATTTT. Amino acid sequence: CASSLEWEERADTQYF. This chain links TRBV28 with TRBJ2-3; D is possibly TRBD2 (5 bases). The CDR3 is made up of 16 amino acids. The ends were cut back, 2 bases at V and 4 bases at J, with 16 bases in the middle. Germline loops: CDR1 MDHEN, CDR2 SYDVKM.

This clonotype was detected once. The CDR3 sequence: CATSGDRGTSNQPQHF. The CDR3, as DNA: TGTGCCACCAGTGGGGACAGGGGTACAAGCAATCAGCCCCAGCATTTT. The chain couples TRBV24-1 to TRBJ1-5, with 10 bases lining up with TRBD1. CDR1 and CDR2 from the germline V gene are KGHDR and SFDVKD. The CDR3 sequence is 16 residues long. Germline trimming cut 5 bases from V and 1 base from J; bases unmatched to any gene: 4.

This rearrangement joins TRBV19 to TRBJ2-1, with D possibly matching TRBD1 (6 bases). This CDR3 has 17 residues. Germline assignment: CDR1 LNHDA and CDR2 SQIVND (reference sequence). V lost 0 bases, J lost 4 bases, and 16 bases lay in between. Here the CDR3 reads CASSIDPWTDIYNEQFF. In DNA form, the CDR3 reads TGTGCCAGTAGTATAGATCCCTGGACAGATATTTACAATGAGCAGTTCTTC.

The genes are TRBV10-3 and TRBJ1-2, with D tentatively TRBD1 (5 bases). This CDR3 has 15 amino acids. The V gene's germline CDR1 is ENHRY and CDR2 SYGVKD. Trimming removed 3 bases from V and 4 bases from J, with 15 bases in between. The CDR3 loop reads CAISEGRDVIYGYTF. In nucleotides, the CDR3 is TGTGCCATCAGTGAAGGCAGGGACGTAATCTATGGCTACACCTTC.

In its sample, this clonotype was seen a few times. The junction differs from germline at one of its ends, possibly a read error. This chain uses TRBV5-3 with TRBJ2-7, with TRBD2 as a possible D gene (5 bases). TRBV5-3 is an open reading frame whose function is uncertain. CDR3 length: 13 amino acids. CDR3 amino acids: CASSSGRDYEQYF. The CDR3 nucleotides are TGTGCCAGCAGCTCGGGCCGGGACTACGAGCAGTACTTC.

This clonotype was observed at least ten times. The chain employs TRBV6-2 or TRBV6-3 and TRBJ2-5; tentatively, D is TRBD2 (6 bases). CDR3 length: 13 residues. Per the germline V gene, CDR1 is MNHEY and CDR2 is SVGEGT. V lost 9 bases to trimming and J lost 2 bases, with 13 bases between them. CDR3 in DNA: TGTGCCAGTAATAGCGGAGCTCAAGAGACCCAGTACTTC. Protein: CASNSGAQETQYF.

The chain is built from TRBV6-2 or TRBV6-3 and TRBJ1-1; 7 bases agree with TRBD1. The CDR3 totals 14 residues. V lost 6 bases, J lost 8 bases, and 12 bases stayed unmatched. In germline, CDR1 is MNHEY, CDR2 SVGEGT. The CDR3 spells CASRPLTGVVEAFF. The CDR3 nucleotides are TGTGCCAGCAGACCGCTTACAGGGGTAGTCGAAGCTTTCTTT.